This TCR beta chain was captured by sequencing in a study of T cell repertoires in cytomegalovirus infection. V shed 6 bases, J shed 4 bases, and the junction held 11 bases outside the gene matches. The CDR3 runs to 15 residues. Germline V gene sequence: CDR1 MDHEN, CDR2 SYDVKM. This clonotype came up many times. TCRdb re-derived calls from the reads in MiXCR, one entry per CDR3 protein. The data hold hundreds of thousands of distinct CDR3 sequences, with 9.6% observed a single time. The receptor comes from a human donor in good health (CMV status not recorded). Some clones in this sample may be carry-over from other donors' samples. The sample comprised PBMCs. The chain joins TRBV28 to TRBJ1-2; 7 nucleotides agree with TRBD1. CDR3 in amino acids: CASSLGQAYGYGYTF. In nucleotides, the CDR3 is TGTGCCAGCAGCCTTGGACAGGCCTATGGCTATGGCTACACCTTC.